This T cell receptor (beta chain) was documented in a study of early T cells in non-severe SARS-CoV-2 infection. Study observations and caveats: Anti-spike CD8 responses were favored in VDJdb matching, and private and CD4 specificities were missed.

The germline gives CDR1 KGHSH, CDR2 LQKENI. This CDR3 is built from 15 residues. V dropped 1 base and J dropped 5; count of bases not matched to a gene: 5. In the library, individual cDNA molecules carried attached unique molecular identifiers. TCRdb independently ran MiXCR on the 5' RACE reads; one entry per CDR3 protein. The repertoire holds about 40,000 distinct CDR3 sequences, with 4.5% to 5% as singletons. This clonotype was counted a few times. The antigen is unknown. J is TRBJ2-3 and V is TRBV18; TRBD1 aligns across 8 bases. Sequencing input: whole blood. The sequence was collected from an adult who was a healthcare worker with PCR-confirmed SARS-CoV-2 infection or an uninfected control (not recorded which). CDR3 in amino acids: CASSPRTGSEDTQYF. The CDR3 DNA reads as TGTGCCAGCTCACCACGGACAGGGTCAGAAGATACGCAGTATTTT. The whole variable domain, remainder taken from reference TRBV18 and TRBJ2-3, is NAGVMQNPRHLVRRRGQEARLRCSPMKGHSHVYWYRQLPEEGLKFMVYLQKENIIDESGMPKERFSAEFPKEGPSILRIQQVVRGDSAAYFCASSPRTGSEDTQYFGPGTRLTVL.